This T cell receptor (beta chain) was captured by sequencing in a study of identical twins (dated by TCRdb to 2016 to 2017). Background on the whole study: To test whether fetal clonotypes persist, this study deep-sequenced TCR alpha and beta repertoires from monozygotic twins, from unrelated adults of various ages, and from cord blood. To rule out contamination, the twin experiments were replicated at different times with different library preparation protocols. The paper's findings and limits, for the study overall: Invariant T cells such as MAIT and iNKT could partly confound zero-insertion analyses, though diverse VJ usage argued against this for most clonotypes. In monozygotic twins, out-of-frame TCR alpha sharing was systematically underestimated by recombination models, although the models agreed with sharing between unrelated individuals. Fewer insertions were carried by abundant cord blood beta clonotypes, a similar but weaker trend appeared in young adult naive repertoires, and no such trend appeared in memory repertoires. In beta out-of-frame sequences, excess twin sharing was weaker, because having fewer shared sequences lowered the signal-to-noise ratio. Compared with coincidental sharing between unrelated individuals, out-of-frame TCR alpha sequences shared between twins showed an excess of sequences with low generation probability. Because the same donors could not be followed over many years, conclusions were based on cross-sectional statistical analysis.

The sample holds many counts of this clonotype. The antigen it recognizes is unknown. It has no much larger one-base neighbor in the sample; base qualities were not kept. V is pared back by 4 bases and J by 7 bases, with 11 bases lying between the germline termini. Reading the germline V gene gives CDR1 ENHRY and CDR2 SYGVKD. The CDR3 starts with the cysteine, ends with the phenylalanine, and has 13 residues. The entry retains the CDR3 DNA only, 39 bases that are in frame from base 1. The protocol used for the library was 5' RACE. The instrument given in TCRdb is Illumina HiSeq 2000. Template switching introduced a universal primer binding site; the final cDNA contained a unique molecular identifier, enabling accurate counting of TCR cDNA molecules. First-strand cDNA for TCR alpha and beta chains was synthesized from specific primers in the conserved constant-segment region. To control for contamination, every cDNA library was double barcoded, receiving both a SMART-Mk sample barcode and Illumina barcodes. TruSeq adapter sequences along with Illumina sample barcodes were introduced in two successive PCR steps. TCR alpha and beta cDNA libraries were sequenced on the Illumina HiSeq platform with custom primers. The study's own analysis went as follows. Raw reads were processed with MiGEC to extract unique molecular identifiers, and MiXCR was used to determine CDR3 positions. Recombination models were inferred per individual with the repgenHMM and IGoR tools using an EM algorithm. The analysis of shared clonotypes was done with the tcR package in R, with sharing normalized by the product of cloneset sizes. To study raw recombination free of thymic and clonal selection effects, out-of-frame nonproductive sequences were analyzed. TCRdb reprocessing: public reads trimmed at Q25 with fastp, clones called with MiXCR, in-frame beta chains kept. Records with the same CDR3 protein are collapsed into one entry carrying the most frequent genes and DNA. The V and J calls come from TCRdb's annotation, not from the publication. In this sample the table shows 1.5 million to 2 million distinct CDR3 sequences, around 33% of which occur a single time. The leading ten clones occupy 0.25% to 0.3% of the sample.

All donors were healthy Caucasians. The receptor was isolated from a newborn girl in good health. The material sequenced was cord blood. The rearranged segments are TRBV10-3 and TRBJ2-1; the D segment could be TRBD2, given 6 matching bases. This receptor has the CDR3 CAISAGSGNEQFF. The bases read TGTGCCATCAGTGCCGGGAGCGGTAATGAGCAGTTCTTC.